Sequencing of this T cell receptor beta chain was carried out in a study of CD8+ T cells in alopecia areata. CDR3 size: 14 residues. V was trimmed by 2 bases and J by 6 bases, leaving 16 bases between them. CDR1 and CDR2 from the germline V gene are GTSNPN and SVGIG (reference sequence). Following extraction, RNA underwent reverse transcription to cDNA, which served as the sequencing template. Clones were read by immunoSEQ multiplex PCR, and TCRdb kept only the in-frame ones, dropping some. Seen here are 100,000 to 150,000 clones, more than 30% observed once, and the top ten hold 3.1%. Input material: CD4+ T cells sorted from blood. The origin of this receptor is a human donor with alopecia areata. The chain is built from TRBV30 and TRBJ1-2, with TRBD1 as a possible D gene (5 bases). The CDR3 region has the DNA TGTGCCTGGAGTCCCCCCGGGGGATATGATGGCTACACCTTC. Translating it yields CAWSPPGGYDGYTF.